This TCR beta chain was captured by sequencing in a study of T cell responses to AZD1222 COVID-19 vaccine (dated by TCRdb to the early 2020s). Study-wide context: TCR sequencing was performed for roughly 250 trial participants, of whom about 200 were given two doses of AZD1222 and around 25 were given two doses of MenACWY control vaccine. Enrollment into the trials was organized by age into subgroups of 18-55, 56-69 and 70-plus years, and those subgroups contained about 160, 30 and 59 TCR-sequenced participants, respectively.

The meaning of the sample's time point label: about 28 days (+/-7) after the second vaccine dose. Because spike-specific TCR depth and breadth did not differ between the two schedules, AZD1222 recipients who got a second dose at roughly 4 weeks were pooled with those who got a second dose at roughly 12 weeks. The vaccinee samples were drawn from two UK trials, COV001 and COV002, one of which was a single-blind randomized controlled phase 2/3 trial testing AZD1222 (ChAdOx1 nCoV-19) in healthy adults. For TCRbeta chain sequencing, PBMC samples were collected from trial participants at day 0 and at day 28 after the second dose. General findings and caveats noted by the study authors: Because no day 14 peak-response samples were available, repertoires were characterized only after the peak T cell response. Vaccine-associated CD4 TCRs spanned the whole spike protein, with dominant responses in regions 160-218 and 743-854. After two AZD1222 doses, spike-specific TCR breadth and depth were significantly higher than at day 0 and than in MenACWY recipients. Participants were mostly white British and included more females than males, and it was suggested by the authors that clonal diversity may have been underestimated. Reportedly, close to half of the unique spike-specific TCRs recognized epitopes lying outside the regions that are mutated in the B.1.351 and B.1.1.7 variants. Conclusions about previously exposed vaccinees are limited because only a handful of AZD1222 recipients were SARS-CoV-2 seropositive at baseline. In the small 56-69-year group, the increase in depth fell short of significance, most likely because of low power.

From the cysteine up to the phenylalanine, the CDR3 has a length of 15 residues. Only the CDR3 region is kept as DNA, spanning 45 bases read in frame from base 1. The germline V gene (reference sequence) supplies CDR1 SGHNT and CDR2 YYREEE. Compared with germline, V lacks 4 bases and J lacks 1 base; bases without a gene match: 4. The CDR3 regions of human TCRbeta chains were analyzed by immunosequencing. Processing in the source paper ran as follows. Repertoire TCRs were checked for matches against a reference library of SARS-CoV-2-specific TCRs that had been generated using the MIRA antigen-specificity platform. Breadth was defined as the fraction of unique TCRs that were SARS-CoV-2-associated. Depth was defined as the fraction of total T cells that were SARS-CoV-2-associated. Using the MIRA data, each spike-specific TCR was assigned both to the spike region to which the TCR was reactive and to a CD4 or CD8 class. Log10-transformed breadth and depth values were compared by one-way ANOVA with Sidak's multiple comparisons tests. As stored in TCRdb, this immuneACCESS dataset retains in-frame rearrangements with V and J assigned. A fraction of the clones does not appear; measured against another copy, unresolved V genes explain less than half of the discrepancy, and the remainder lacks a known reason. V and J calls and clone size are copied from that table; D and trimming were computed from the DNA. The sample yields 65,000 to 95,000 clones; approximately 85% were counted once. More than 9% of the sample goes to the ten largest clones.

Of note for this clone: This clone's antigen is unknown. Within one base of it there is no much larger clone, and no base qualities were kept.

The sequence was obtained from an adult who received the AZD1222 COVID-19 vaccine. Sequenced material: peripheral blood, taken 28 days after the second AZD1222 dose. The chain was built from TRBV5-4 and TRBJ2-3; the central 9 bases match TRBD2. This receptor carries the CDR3 CASSHAGGRTDTQYF. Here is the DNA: TGTGCCAGCAGCCATGCGGGGGGGCGCACAGATACGCAGTATTTT. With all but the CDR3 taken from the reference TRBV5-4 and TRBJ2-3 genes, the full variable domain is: ETGVTQSPTHLIKTRGQQVTLRCSSQSGHNTVSWYQQALGQGPQFIFQYYREEENGRGNFPPRFSGLQFPNYSSELNVNALELDDSALYLCASSHAGGRTDTQYFGPGTRLTVL.